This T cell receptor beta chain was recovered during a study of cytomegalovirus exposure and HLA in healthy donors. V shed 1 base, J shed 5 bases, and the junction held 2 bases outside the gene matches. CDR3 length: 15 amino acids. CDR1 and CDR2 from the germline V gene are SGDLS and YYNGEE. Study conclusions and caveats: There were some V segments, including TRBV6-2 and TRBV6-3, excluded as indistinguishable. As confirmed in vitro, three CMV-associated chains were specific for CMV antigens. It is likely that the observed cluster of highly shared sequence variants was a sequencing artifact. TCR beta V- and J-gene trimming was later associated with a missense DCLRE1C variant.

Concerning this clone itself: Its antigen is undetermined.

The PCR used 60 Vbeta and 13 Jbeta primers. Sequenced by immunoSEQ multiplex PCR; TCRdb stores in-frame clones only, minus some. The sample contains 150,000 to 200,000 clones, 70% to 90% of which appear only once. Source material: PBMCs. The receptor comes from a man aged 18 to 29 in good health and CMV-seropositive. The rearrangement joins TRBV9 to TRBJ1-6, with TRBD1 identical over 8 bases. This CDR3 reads CASSVQGANNSPLHF. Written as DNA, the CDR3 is TGTGCCAGCAGCGTACAGGGGGCGAATAATTCACCCCTCCACTTT.